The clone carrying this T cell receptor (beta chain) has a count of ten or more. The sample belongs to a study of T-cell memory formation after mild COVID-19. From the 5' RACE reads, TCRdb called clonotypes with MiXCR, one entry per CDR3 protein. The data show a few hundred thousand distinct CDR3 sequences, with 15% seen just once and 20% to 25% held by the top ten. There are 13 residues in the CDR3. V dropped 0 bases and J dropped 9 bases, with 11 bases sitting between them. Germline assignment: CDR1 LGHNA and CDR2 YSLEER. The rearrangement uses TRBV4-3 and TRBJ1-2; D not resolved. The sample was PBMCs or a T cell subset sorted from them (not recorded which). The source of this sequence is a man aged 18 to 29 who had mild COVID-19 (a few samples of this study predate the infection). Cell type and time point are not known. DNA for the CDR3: TGCGCCAGCAGCCAAGACTCTCAAGGGCGCTACACCTTC. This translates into CASSQDSQGRYTF.